What follows is one T cell receptor (beta chain) and its context. This specimen belongs to a study of CD8 T cells in Susac syndrome. Isolation of CD8+ and CD4+ T cells was performed negatively, whereas enrichment of TEMRA cells was done by FACS. An input of about 0.5 to 1 ug of RNA was subjected to reverse transcription using random hexamers. MiXCR, applied by TCRdb to the immunoSEQ multiplex PCR reads, yields one record per CDR3 protein. The sample gives about 290,000 distinct CDR3 sequences, about 88% of which show up once; around 0.18% is in the top ten. The CDR3 covers 18 residues. The V gene end was trimmed by 1 base and the J gene end by 0 bases; junction bases not matched to a gene: 12. In germline, CDR1 is SGHRS, CDR2 YFSETQ.

This rearrangement joins TRBV5-1 to TRBJ2-5; 7 positions agree with TRBD2. The sample comprised CD8+ T cells from PBMCs. This receptor was taken from a human donor with multiple sclerosis. The CDR3 spells CASSLPPGASGNQETQYF. DNA for the CDR3: TGCGCCAGCAGCTTGCCCCCCGGCGCTAGCGGAAACCAAGAGACCCAGTACTTC.